This TCR beta chain was obtained from a study of early T cells in non-severe SARS-CoV-2 infection. Study details: RNA in bulk from unsorted whole blood was sequenced, and chains were unpaired.

The length of the CDR3 is 19 residues. V trimming: 0 bases; J trimming: 4 bases; junction bases outside the gene matches: 18. CDR1 is SGHTA, CDR2 FQGNSA, per germline. Note on this clonotype: What it binds is unknown.

TCRdb re-called the 5' RACE reads with MiXCR, one entry per CDR3 protein. The sample includes about 45,000 distinct CDR3 sequences, 9.5% to 13% seen only once; the top ten take roughly a fifth. Broader study findings: Sequences matched to VDJdb favored anti-spike CD8 responses, while private and CD4 specificities were missed.

This TCR was recovered from an adult who was a healthcare worker with PCR-confirmed SARS-CoV-2 infection or an uninfected control (not recorded which). The sequenced sample consisted of whole blood. The chain combines TRBV7-2 with TRBJ2-7, with 7 bases lining up with TRBD2. CDR3 residues: CASSLATSPRGGDQYEQYF. CDR3 coding DNA: TGTGCCAGCAGCTTAGCTACGTCCCCTAGGGGAGGGGACCAATACGAGCAGTACTTC.